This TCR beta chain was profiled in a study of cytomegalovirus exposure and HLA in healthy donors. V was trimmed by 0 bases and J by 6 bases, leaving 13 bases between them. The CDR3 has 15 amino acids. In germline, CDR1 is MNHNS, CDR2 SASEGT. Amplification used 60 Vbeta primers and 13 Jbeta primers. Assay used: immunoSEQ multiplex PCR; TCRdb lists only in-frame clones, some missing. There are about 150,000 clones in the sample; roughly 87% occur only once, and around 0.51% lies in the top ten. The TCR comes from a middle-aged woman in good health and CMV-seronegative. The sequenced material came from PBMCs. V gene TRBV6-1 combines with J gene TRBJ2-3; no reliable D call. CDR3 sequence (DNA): TGTGCCAGCAGTGAAGCGCGTGGAGCAACCGATACGCAGTATTTT. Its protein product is CASSEARGATDTQYF.